The present entry profiles one TCR beta chain with its context. Generated by immunoSEQ multiplex PCR, the TCRdb table keeps only in-frame clones and is missing some. This table has 30,000 to 35,000 clones, just under 90% appearing once. Patients had newly diagnosed, untreated stage II-IVA oral cavity squamous cell carcinoma. Germline V CDR1 and CDR2: SGHTA, FQGNSA. V gave up 0 bases and J gave up 8 bases, with 5 bases separating them. The CDR3 length is 13 residues. The data originate from a study of neoadjuvant anti-PD-1 for oral cavity cancer. Across the study: Non-progressing patients received a fourth nivolumab dose near day 43, then surgery on days 50-56.

This specimen consisted of PBMCs, obtained before nivolumab (anti-PD-1) treatment. The V call is TRBV7-2, the J call TRBJ1-6; D is unresolved. The clonotype was recovered from a person aged 35-79 years with oral cavity squamous cell carcinoma. The CDR3 DNA reads TGTGCCAGCAGCTTAGCGCTCGATTCACCCCTCCACTTT. This translates into CASSLALDSPLHF.